Each of the 22 T cell receptor beta chains below was sequenced from the same sample in a study of vaccination effects on CD4 cells after COVID-19. Generated by immunoSEQ multiplex PCR, the TCRdb table keeps only in-frame clones and is missing some. The repertoire holds around 53,000 clones, with about 76% as singletons. These receptors have no known antigen. Following a roughly eleven-day culture, CD4+ T cells were purified. By PCR, the person was confirmed to have had SARS-CoV-2 infection between March and December 2020. Either the mRNA-1273 or the BNT162b2 vaccine was given to participants as two doses. Source: CD4+ T cells from PBMCs cultured without peptide, taken after COVID-19 vaccination. Source of these receptors: a human donor who had a prior SARS-CoV-2 infection.

The rearrangement joins TRBV5-6 to TRBJ2-2; 7 nucleotides align to TRBD1. The J segment lost 2 bases and the V segment lost 6 bases, leaving 13 bases of the junction unmatched. The CDR3 consists of 17 residues. The germline gives CDR1 SGHDT, CDR2 YYEEEE. In DNA form, the CDR3 reads TGTGCCAGCATCCAGCTTGGTGGGACAGAAAACACCGGGGAGCTGTTTTTT. It codes for CASIQLGGTENTGELFF.

This clone was counted a single time. The chain combines TRBV6-2 or TRBV6-3 with TRBJ1-1; tentatively, D is TRBD1 (6 bases). Trimming removed 2 bases at V and 0 bases at J, with 13 bases between. Per the germline V gene, CDR1 is MNHEY and CDR2 is SVGEGT. The length of the CDR3 is 16 residues. CDR3 sequence (DNA): TGTGCCAGCAGTTACGAGGGGGGGCTGGTGAACACTGAAGCTTTCTTT. The encoded protein is CASSYEGGLVNTEAFF.

V and J are TRBV20-1 and TRBJ2-3, with 11 bases lining up with TRBD2. The germline V gene has CDR1 DFQATT and CDR2 SNEGSKA (reference sequence). Trimming took 3 bases from V and 2 from J; bases not matched to a gene: 13. The CDR3 loop spans 18 amino acids. The CDR3: CSASTSGRSGDFTDTQYF. For the CDR3, the DNA is TGCAGTGCTAGTACTAGCGGGAGATCTGGGGACTTCACAGATACGCAGTATTTT.

The chain recombines TRBV12-3 or TRBV12-4 with TRBJ2-7; D is uncertain. CDR3 size: 11 residues. The V gene lost 6 bases and the J gene lost 2 bases, with 5 bases spanning the gap. The CDR3 sequence: CASRPTYEQYF. As DNA, the CDR3 is TGTGCCAGCAGACCTACCTACGAGCAGTACTTC.

This clone has a single count. The chain is built from TRBV3-1 (or the pseudogene TRBV3-2) and TRBJ2-7, with 7 positions matching TRBD1. J lost 4 bases, V lost 4 bases, and 10 bases had no gene match. The germline V gene encodes CDR1 LGHDT and CDR2 YNNKEL (reference sequence). The CDR3 is 15 amino acids. The chain's CDR3 is CASSRTQDRIYEQYF. The CDR3 DNA sequence: TGTGCCAGCAGCCGGACACAGGACAGGATATACGAGCAGTACTTC.

Only one count was recorded for this clone. The chain employs TRBV12-1 and TRBJ2-4; the table's D call of TRBD2 was not tested on the DNA. TRBV12-1 is assigned pseudogene status. This CDR3 is built from 21 residues. Here the CDR3 DNA reads TGTGCCAGCAGCTCCGCCCGGTTAGCGGGACTCTCAAACCTAGCCAAAAACATTCAGTACTTC. This sequence encodes CASSSARLAGLSNLAKNIQYF.

This clone was found once. The genes are TRBV19 and TRBJ1-1; TRBD1 is a possible D gene (5 bases). Trimming removed 0 bases from V and 4 bases from J, with 15 bases in between. Germline V lookup: CDR1 LNHDA, CDR2 SQIVND (reference sequence). The CDR3 covers 16 residues. The CDR3 spells CASSIEWRGGGTEAFF. In DNA, the CDR3 is TGTGCCAGTAGTATAGAGTGGCGCGGCGGGGGCACTGAAGCTTTCTTT.

This clone was detected a few times. V is TRBV6-2 or TRBV6-3 and J is TRBJ2-5, with 8 positions matching TRBD2. There are 13 residues in the CDR3. J gave up 14 bases and V 5 bases, and 13 bases lay outside the gene matches. Germline V gene data show CDR1 as MNHEY and CDR2 as SVGEGT. CDR3: CASSHLLTSGLYF. Written as DNA, the CDR3 is TGTGCCAGCAGTCATCTTCTTACTAGCGGTCTCTACTTC.

The chain carries TRBV18 and TRBJ2-3, with unresolved D. The V gene's germline CDR1 is KGHSH and CDR2 LQKENI. This CDR3 has 12 amino acids. V was clipped by 3 bases and J by 2 bases, with 3 bases between them. The CDR3 DNA is TGTGCCAGCTCACCGGACACAGATACGCAGTATTTT. Translating it yields CASSPDTDTQYF.

The genes are TRBV4-1 and TRBJ2-1; D gene unclear. The CDR3 is made up of 11 amino acids. V was shortened by 3 bases and J by 4 bases, with 1 base between the two germline ends. The V gene's germline CDR1 is MGHRA and CDR2 YSYEKL. CDR3 in amino acids: CASSHYNEQFF. The CDR3 nucleotides read TGCGCCAGCAGCCATTACAATGAGCAGTTCTTC.

The chain joins TRBV19 to TRBJ1-1; no clear D. This CDR3 comprises 15 residues. Trimming cost V 1 base and J 1 base, with 10 bases left between them. The germline V gene encodes CDR1 LNHDA and CDR2 SQIVND (reference sequence). DNA for the CDR3: TGTGCCAGTAGTATAGGCCCGGGATCGAACACTGAAGCTTTCTTT. Protein: CASSIGPGSNTEAFF.

The CDR3 protein is CASSALSGQGYEQYF. The DNA for the CDR3 is TGTGCCAGCAGTGCTCTCTCGGGACAGGGCTACGAGCAGTACTTC. V and J are TRBV28 and TRBJ2-7; TRBD1 matches at 9 bases. V dropped 5 bases and J dropped 3; count of bases not matched to a gene: 8. The CDR3 length is 15 residues. The germline V gene has CDR1 MDHEN and CDR2 SYDVKM.

This sequence joins TRBV18 and TRBJ1-4, with D tentatively TRBD1 (5 bases). Germline V gene data show CDR1 as KGHSH and CDR2 as LQKENI. Trimming removed 2 bases at V and 12 bases at J, with 25 bases between. CDR3 length: 17 amino acids. CDR3: CASSPGQGFRLKQELFF. The CDR3 DNA follows: TGTGCCAGCTCACCAGGGCAGGGCTTTAGACTAAAACAAGAACTGTTTTTT.

The chain joins TRBV11-2 to TRBJ2-3; D ambiguous. CDR1 is SGHAT, CDR2 FQNNGV, per germline. The CDR3 is 19 amino acids. V was pared by 0 bases and J by 0 bases, with 19 bases between. CDR3 coding DNA: TGTGCCAGCAGCTTAGAAGTTACGGCTTTGAGTTCTAGCACAGATACGCAGTATTTT. Amino acid sequence: CASSLEVTALSSSTDTQYF.

This clone turned up a few times. The chain links TRBV6-2 or TRBV6-3 to TRBJ2-7, with D possibly being TRBD1 (7 bases). Germline V gives CDR1 MNHEY, CDR2 SVGEGT. Between the trimmed V and J ends, which lost 6 bases and 3 bases, there was a span of 18 bases. The CDR3 has 15 residues. This CDR3 is CASSQGVSGHYEQYF. The CDR3 bases are TGTGCCAGCAGCCAGGGGGTTAGCGGCCACTACGAGCAGTACTTC.

The chain carries TRBV28 and TRBJ1-2; D is ambiguous. CDR1 is MDHEN, CDR2 SYDVKM, per germline. V dropped 6 bases and J dropped 3 bases, with 8 bases sitting between them. The CDR3 totals 12 residues. CDR3 protein: CASRVVDYGYTF. The CDR3 DNA reads TGTGCCAGCAGGGTGGTCGACTATGGCTACACCTTC.

The chain has TRBV21-1 and TRBJ2-7; the D call of TRBD1 is as the table states it, not checked on the DNA. TRBV21-1 is a pseudogene locus. The CDR3 consists of 17 residues. The CDR3 loop is CASSENQTGARSYEQYF. In nucleotides, the CDR3 is TGTGCCAGCAGCGAAAACCAAACAGGGGCCCGCTCCTACGAGCAGTACTTC.

The chain joins TRBV6-2 or TRBV6-3 to TRBJ2-5; D unclear. CDR1 is MNHEY and CDR2 is SVGEGT in the germline V gene. Trimming left V 2 bases short and J 10 bases short, with 20 bases between. The CDR3 sequence is 15 residues long. The CDR3: CASSYIMDQTGIQYF. In DNA form, the CDR3 reads TGTGCCAGCAGTTACATAATGGACCAAACCGGTATCCAGTACTTC.

The chain employs TRBV5-8 and TRBJ1-5, with D uncertain. This CDR3 region has 16 residues. Germline-derived CDR1 and CDR2 are SGHTS and YDEGEE. V lost 0 bases and J 6 bases, leaving 16 bases between the germline ends. The CDR3: CASSLGDGSVLQPQHF. For the CDR3, the DNA is TGTGCCAGCAGCTTGGGTGACGGGTCGGTTCTTCAGCCCCAGCATTTT.

There are a few counts of this clone. This chain connects TRBV2 to TRBJ2-2; weak D call: TRBD1 (5 bases). The CDR3 has 15 amino acids. CDR1 SNHLY and CDR2 FYNNEI come from the germline V gene. V lost 6 bases, J lost 4 bases, and 15 bases lay in between. In DNA, the CDR3 is TGTGCCAGCAGATACAGGTCTGGTCCCACCGGGGAGCTGTTTTTT. Amino acids: CASRYRSGPTGELFF. Full variable domain (missing parts from reference TRBV2 and TRBJ2-2): EPEVTQTPSHQVTQMGQEVILRCVPISNHLYFYWYRQILGQKVEFLVSFYNNEISEKSEIFDDQFSVERPDGSNFTLKIRSTKLEDSAMYFCASRYRSGPTGELFFGEGSRLTVL.

V is TRBV2 and J is TRBJ2-7; weak D call: TRBD2 (6 bases). CDR3 length: 15 amino acids. The germline V gene encodes CDR1 SNHLY and CDR2 FYNNEI. V dropped 10 bases and J dropped 2 bases, with 21 bases sitting between them. CDR3 bases: TGTGCCAACCGTTTGGGGCTAGCGTTTCCCTACGAGCAGTACTTC. Amino acid sequence: CANRLGLAFPYEQYF. Filled out from reference TRBV2 and TRBJ2-7, the complete variable domain reads EPEVTQTPSHQVTQMGQEVILRCVPISNHLYFYWYRQILGQKVEFLVSFYNNEISEKSEIFDDQFSVERPDGSNFTLKIRSTKLEDSAMYFCANRLGLAFPYEQYFGPGTRLTVT.

This clone was detected only a few times. The chain carries TRBV6-5 and TRBJ1-6; D possibly corresponds to TRBD1 (6 bases). V lost 2 bases to trimming and J lost 7 bases, with 9 bases between them. From germline, CDR1 is MNHEY and CDR2 SVGAGI. CDR3 size: 14 residues. The CDR3 region is CASSYNRANSPLHF. CDR3 in DNA: TGTGCCAGCAGTTACAACAGGGCCAATTCACCCCTCCACTTT.